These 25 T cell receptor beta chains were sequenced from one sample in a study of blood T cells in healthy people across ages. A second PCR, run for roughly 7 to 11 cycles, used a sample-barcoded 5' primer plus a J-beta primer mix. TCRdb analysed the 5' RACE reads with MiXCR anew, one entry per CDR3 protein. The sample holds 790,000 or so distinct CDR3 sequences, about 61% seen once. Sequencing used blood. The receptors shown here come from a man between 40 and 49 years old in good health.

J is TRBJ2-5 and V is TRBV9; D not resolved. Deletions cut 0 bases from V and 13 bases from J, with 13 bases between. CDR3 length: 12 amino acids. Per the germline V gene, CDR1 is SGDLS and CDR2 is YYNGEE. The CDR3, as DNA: TGTGCCAGCAGCGTAGTTGAAGGTCGTATGTACTTC. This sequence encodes CASSVVEGRMYF.

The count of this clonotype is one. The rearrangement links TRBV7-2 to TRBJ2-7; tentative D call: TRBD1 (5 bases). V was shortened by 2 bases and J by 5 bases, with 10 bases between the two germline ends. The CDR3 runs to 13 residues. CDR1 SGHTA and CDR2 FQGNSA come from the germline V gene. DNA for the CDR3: TGTGCCAGCAGCTTAAGGGAAGGGGACGAGCAGTACTTC. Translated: CASSLREGDEQYF. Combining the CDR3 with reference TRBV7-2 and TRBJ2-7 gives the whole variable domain GAGVSQSPSNKVTEKGKDVELRCDPISGHTALYWYRQSLGQGLEFLIYFQGNSAPDKSGLPSDRFSAERTGGSVSTLTIQRTQQEDSAVYLCASSLREGDEQYFGPGTRLTVT.

The CDR3, as DNA: TGCGCCAGCAGCTTGGAGCAGCGTAGGAGAGACGAGCAGTACTTC. Protein product: CASSLEQRRRDEQYF. The rearrangement joins TRBV5-1 to TRBJ2-7; D remains unclear. Germline CDR1 and CDR2: SGHRS and YFSETQ. V was trimmed by 0 bases and J by 5 bases, leaving 15 bases between them. This CDR3 is built from 15 residues.

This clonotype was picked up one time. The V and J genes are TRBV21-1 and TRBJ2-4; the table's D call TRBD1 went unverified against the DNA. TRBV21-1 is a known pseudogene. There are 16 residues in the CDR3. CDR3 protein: CASPGGTGIAKNIQYF. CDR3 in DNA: TGTGCCAGCCCGGGGGGGACAGGAATAGCCAAAAACATTCAGTACTTC.

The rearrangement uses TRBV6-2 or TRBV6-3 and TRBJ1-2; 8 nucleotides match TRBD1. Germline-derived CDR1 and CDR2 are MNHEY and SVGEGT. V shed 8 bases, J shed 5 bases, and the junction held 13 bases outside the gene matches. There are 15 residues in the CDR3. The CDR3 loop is CASLSPGQDVYGYTF. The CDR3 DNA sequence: TGTGCCAGCTTATCACCGGGACAGGACGTGTATGGCTACACCTTC.

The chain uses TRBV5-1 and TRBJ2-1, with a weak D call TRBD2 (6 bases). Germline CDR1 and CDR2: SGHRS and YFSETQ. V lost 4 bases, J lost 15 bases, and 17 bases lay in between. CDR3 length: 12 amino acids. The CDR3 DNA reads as TGCGCCAGCAGCCCGGACTACGAGTTGGTGTTCTTC. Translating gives CASSPDYELVFF.

CDR3 residues: CASSFGIGQFF. CDR3 DNA sequence: TGTGCCAGCAGCTTTGGGATAGGGCAGTTCTTC. This chain links TRBV7-2 with TRBJ2-1; D uncertain. Germline CDR1 SGHTA, CDR2 FQGNSA. Trimming took 3 bases from V and 12 from J, leaving 9 bases between them. The CDR3 sequence is 11 residues long.

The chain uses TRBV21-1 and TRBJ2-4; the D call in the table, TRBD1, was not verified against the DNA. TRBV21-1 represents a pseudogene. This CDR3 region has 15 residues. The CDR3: CASAQGQGANDIQYF. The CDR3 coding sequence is TGTGCCAGCGCTCAGGGACAGGGGGCGAACGACATTCAGTACTTC.

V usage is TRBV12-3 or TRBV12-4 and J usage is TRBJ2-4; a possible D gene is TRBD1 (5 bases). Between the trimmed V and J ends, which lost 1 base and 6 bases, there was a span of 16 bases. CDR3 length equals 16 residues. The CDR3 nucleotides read TGTGCCAGCAGTTTAGAAAGCTCCTTGGGGCCAAACATTCAGTACTTC. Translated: CASSLESSLGPNIQYF.

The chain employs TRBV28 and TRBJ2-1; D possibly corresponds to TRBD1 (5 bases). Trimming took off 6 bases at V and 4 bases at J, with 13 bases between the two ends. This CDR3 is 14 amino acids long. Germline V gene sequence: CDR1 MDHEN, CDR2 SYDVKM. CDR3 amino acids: CASRAEAGYNEQFF. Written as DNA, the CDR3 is TGTGCCAGCAGGGCCGAGGCAGGGTACAATGAGCAGTTCTTC.

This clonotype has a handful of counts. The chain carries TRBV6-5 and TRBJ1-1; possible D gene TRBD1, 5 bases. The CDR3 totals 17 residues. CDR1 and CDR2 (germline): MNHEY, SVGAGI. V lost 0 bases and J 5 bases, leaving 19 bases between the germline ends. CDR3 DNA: TGTGCCAGCAGTTACTCGGCCCGGGGGAACGCGAAGACTGAAGCTTTCTTT. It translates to CASSYSARGNAKTEAFF.

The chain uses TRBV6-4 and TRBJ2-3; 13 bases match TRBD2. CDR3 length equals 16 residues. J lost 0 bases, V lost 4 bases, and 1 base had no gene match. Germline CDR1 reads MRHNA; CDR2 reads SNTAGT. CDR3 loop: CASSVTSGRSTDTQYF. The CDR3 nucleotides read TGTGCCAGCAGTGTGACTAGCGGGAGGAGCACAGATACGCAGTATTTT.

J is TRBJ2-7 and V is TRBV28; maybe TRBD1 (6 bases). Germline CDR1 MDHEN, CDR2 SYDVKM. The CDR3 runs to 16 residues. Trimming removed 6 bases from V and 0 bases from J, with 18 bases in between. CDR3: CASSSTDSAISYEQYF. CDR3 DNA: TGTGCCAGCAGCTCAACGGACAGCGCAATCTCCTACGAGCAGTACTTC.

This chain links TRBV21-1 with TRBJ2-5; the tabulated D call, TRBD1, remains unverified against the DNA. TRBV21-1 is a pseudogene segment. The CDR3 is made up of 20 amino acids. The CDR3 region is CASSKALTYSRQGASETQYF. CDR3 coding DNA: TGTGCCAGCAGCAAAGCGCTTACCTATTCAAGACAGGGGGCGTCGGAGACCCAGTACTTC.

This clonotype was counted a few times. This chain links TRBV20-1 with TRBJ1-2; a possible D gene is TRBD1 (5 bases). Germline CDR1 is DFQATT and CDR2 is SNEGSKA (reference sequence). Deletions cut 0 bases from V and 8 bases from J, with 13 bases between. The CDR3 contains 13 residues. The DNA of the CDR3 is TGCAGTGCTAGAGACGCTGCAGGGCTAGGCTACACCTTC. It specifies CSARDAAGLGYTF.

The CDR3: CSAQDTRKQPYEQYF. CDR3 nucleotides: TGCAGTGCTCAGGACACCCGGAAGCAACCCTACGAGCAGTACTTC. The chain carries TRBV20-1 and TRBJ2-7, with D maybe TRBD1 (5 bases). The germline CDR1 and CDR2 sequences are DFQATT and SNEGSKA (reference sequence). Deletions cut 5 bases from V and 2 bases from J, with 19 bases between. This CDR3 region has 15 residues.

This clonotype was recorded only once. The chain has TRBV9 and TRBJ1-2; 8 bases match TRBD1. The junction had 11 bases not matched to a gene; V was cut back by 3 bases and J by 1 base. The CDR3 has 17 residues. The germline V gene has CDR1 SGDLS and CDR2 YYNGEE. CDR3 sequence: CASSALPRDRYNYGYTF. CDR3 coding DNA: TGTGCCAGCAGCGCTCTGCCCCGGGACAGGTATAACTATGGCTACACCTTC.

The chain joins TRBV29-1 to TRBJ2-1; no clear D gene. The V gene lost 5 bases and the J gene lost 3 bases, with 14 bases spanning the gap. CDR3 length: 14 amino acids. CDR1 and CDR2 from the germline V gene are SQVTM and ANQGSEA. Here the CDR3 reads CSVRSLENYNEQFF. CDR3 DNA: TGCAGCGTTAGGAGTCTGGAGAACTACAATGAGCAGTTCTTC.

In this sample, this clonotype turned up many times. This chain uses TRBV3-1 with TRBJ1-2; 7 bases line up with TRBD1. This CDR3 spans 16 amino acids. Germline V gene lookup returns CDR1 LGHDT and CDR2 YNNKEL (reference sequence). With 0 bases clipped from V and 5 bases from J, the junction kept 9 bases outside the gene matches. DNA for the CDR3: TGTGCCAGCAGCCAAGATTTAGAGGGACAGTATTATGGCTACACCTTC. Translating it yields CASSQDLEGQYYGYTF.

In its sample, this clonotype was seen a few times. As DNA, the CDR3 is TGTGCCAGCAGCCAATCGGACAGGGAGAAGGAGACCCAGTACTTC. Its protein is CASSQSDREKETQYF. The genes are TRBV4-2 and TRBJ2-7; 8 nucleotides agree with TRBD1. The J call may be faulty, since TRBJ2-5 better matches the DNA end. Per germline, CDR1 LGHNA and CDR2 YNFKEQ. The length of the CDR3 is 15 residues.

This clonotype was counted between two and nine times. The CDR3, as DNA: TGTGCCAGCAGGCTTTCGAATAACCCTGATGGCTACACCTTC. Encoded protein: CASRLSNNPDGYTF. The V gene is TRBV27, the J gene TRBJ1-2, with unresolved D. The CDR3 is made up of 14 amino acids. Germline V gives CDR1 MNHEY, CDR2 SMNVEV (reference sequence). Trimming removed 6 bases from V and 6 bases from J, with 17 bases in between.

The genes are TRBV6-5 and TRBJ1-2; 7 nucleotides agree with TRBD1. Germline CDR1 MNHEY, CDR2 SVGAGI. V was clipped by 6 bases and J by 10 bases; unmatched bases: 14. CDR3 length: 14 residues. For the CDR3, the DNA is TGTGCCAGCAGCCAGGGACAGCCAGAAGTTTCCTACACCTTC. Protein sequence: CASSQGQPEVSYTF.

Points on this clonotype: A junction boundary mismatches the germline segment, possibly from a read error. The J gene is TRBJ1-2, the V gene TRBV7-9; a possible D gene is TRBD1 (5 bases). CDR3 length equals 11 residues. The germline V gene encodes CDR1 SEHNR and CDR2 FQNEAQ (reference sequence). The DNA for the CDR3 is TGTGCCAGCGGCTTACAGGATGGCTACACCTTC. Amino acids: CASGLQDGYTF.

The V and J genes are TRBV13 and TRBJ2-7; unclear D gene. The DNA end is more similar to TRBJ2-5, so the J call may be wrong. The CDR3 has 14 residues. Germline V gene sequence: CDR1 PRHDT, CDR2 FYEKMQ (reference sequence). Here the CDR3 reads CASSLARPRGTQYF. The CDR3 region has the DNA TGTGCCAGCAGCTTAGCTAGGCCGCGAGGGACCCAGTACTTC.

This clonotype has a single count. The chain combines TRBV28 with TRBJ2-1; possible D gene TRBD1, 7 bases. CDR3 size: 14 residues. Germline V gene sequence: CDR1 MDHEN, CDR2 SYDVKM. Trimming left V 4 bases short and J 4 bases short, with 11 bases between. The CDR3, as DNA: TGTGCCAGCAGTTCGACAGGGAGGTACAATGAGCAGTTCTTC. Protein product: CASSSTGRYNEQFF.